This T cell receptor beta chain was sequenced in a study of T cell changes during pregnancy in multiple sclerosis. The method was immunoSEQ multiplex PCR; TCRdb's version includes in-frame clones alone and lacks a portion of them. This table has approximately 93,000 clones, approximately 90% appearing once. This CDR3 contains 15 residues. CDR1 and CDR2 (germline): SGHVS, FQNEAQ. J was trimmed by 4 bases and V by 5 bases; bases with no gene match: 7. This clonotype was obtained from a female donor with multiple sclerosis, enrolled in a pregnancy study. The source material was peripheral blood, sampled before pregnancy. The chain combines TRBV7-8 with TRBJ2-2; 7 bases fit TRBD2. The CDR3 region is CASSKLASTTGELFF. The CDR3 region has the DNA TGTGCCAGCAGCAAACTAGCGTCGACCACCGGGGAGCTGTTTTTT.